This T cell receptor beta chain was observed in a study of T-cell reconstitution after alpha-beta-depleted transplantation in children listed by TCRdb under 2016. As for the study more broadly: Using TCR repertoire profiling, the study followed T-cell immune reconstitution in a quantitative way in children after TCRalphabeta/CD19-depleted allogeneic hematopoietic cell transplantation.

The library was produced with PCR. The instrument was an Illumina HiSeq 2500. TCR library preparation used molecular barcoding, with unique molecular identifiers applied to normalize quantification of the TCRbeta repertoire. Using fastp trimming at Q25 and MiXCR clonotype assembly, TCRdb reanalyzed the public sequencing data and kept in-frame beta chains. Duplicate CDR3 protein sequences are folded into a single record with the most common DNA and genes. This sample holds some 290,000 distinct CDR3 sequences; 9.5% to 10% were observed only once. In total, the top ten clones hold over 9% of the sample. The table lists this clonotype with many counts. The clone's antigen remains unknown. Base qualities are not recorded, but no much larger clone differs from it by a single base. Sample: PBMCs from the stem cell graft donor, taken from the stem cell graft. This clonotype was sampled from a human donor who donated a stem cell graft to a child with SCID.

The sequence in DNA is TGCGCCAGCAGCTCGCGGATAAGGGACACTGAAGCTTTCTTT. This codes for CASSSRIRDTEAFF. The rearranged chain carries TRBV5-1 and TRBJ1-1, with the D gene call left open. Taken from the germline V gene, the CDR1 and CDR2 loops are SGHRS and YFSETQ. Cut back by 3 bases and 3 bases, the V and J ends lie 12 bases apart. From the cysteine up to the phenylalanine, the CDR3 has a length of 14 residues. Solely the CDR3 DNA is kept, with 42 bases framed from the first base. Where the CDR3 stops, the reference TRBV5-1 and TRBJ1-1 genes take over; the full variable domain is KAGVTQTPRYLIKTRGQQVTLSCSPISGHRSVSWYQQTPGQGLQFLFEYFSETQRNKGNFPGRFSGRQFSNSRSEMNVSTLELGDSALYLCASSSRIRDTEAFFGQGTRLTVV.